This paragraph covers one T cell receptor beta chain sequence. This sample was included in a study of blood T cell repertoires in COVID-19. Background on the study: Sample material is recorded as cDNA or gDNA derived from T cells, B-cell-depleted T cells, or PBMCs.

CDR3 length equals 13 residues. Germline loops: CDR1 SGHTA, CDR2 FQGNSA. After removal of 4 bases from V and 5 bases from J, the junction contained 4 bases not matched to a gene. Methods used by the authors: Amplifying reference gene primers gave estimates of nucleated cell counts. Sequencing was performed with immunoSEQ multiplex PCR; in TCRdb, only in-frame clones are kept and a portion is missing. That table gives V, J and clone size, and the DNA gave D and trimming. Of just over 90,000 clones detected, 75% to 90% appear once; the ten largest clones hold around 1.5%. The specimen sequenced was peripheral blood. The source is a human donor with active COVID-19. The donor label of this sample is uncertain. The chain uses TRBV7-2 and TRBJ1-2; 7 positions match TRBD1. CDR3 sequence (DNA): TGTGCCAGCAGCTCCCGCAGGGGGTATGGCTACACCTTC. Its translation is CASSSRRGYGYTF.